The T cell receptor beta chain described here comes from a study of vaccination and CD4 T cells after COVID-19. Study-level background: Spike peptides, overlapping and drawn from SARS-CoV-2, HCoV-NL63, HCoV-OC43 and HCoV-229E, were used to stimulate cells. Cultures that served as controls received a CEFX pool, an HIV-1 Nef pool, or no peptide. Overall study findings and caveats: There was no significant change from around 19 to 38 median reactive clonotypes.

At the Johns Hopkins FTIC core, DNA taken from cultured CD4+ T cells was sequenced by way of the Oncomine TCR Beta short-read assay. MiXCR, applied by TCRdb to the PCR reads, yields one record per CDR3 protein. The data contain 10,000 to 15,000 distinct CDR3 sequences, 40% to 50% of them singletons. As to treatment: roughly nine-day PBMC culture with coronavirus spike peptide pools or control peptides (ViraFEST assay). In the ViraFEST assay, peptide-pool expansion preceded TCR sequencing of expanded clonotypes. Trimming removed 5 bases from V and 0 bases from J; junction bases left unmatched: 12. Germline lookup yields CDR1 MDHEN and CDR2 SYDVKM. The CDR3 is 18 amino acids. Points on this clonotype: What it binds is not known.

This clonotype originated in a human donor who had recovered from COVID-19. Sequencing was performed on CD4+ T cells from blood, cultured in vitro. The genes are TRBV28 and TRBJ2-7; 11 nucleotides match TRBD2. CDR3 bases: TGTGCCAGCAGTCCGCAGCTAGCGGGAGGCCGAAACTCCTACGAGCAGTACTTC. This gives the protein CASSPQLAGGRNSYEQYF.